The 30 T cell receptor beta chains listed next were all sequenced from one sample in a study of T cell responses to AZD1222 COVID-19 vaccine. Produced via immunoSEQ multiplex PCR; TCRdb's table is partial and in-frame only. The table records around 180,000 clones, over 80% of them present only once. The sample was peripheral blood, taken on day 0 of MenACWY control vaccination. Receptor source: an adult in good health.

The chain recombines TRBV7-3 with TRBJ2-7; 7 nucleotides match TRBD1. This CDR3 is built from 12 residues. Germline assignment: CDR1 SGHTA and CDR2 FQGTGA. V dropped 5 bases and J dropped 9; count of bases not matched to a gene: 7. CDR3 sequence reads: CASSPQQGLQYF. For the CDR3, the DNA is TGTGCCAGCAGCCCGCAACAGGGGCTGCAGTACTTC.

The chain is built from TRBV13 and TRBJ2-2, with D perhaps being TRBD1 or TRBD2 (6 bases each). The germline V gene has CDR1 PRHDT and CDR2 FYEKMQ (reference sequence). Trimming shortened V by 6 bases and J by 5 bases, and 22 bases separated the two germline ends. There are 17 residues in the CDR3. This chain's CDR3 is CASRARGAGLETGELFF. CDR3 DNA sequence: TGTGCCAGCAGGGCCAGGGGTGCGGGATTGGAGACCGGGGAGCTGTTTTTT. The variable domain in full, with the rest retrieved from reference TRBV13 and TRBJ2-2, is AAGVIQSPRHLIKEKRETATLKCYPIPRHDTVYWYQQGPGQDPQFLISFYEKMQSDKGSIPDRFSAQQFSDYHSELNMSSLELGDSALYFCASRARGAGLETGELFFGEGSRLTVL.

For the CDR3, the DNA is TGTGCCAGCAGCCGAAACCCGGGTGTTAACTATGGCTACACCTTC. Translating gives CASSRNPGVNYGYTF. This chain connects TRBV27 to TRBJ1-2; D unclear. CDR1 is MNHEY, CDR2 SMNVEV, per germline (reference sequence). The CDR3 loop spans 15 amino acids. V lost 6 bases and J lost 1, with 15 bases in between.

This clone was recorded only once. V and J are TRBV5-1 and TRBJ2-1, with 11 bases that match TRBD2. Per the germline V gene, CDR1 is SGHRS and CDR2 is YFSETQ. With V trimmed by 0 bases and J by 6 bases, 8 bases remained unmatched. The CDR3 sequence is 17 residues long. CDR3 DNA sequence: TGCGCCAGCAGCTTGGAGGTGCTTAGCGGGAGGGCCAATGAGCAGTTCTTC. Amino acid sequence: CASSLEVLSGRANEQFF.

This sequence joins TRBV15 and TRBJ2-7; a weak D match, TRBD2 (6 bases). The CDR3 is 16 residues long. Between the trimmed V and J ends, which lost 5 bases and 0 bases, there was a span of 17 bases. Germline CDR1 reads LNHNV; CDR2 reads YYDKDF (reference sequence). The CDR3 sequence is CATSHYLGGNSYEQYF. CDR3 bases: TGTGCCACCAGCCACTATCTCGGGGGTAACTCCTACGAGCAGTACTTC.

The chain links TRBV5-6 to TRBJ1-2; the D is unclear. The germline V gene has CDR1 SGHDT and CDR2 YYEEEE. V shed 0 bases and J shed 2 bases, with 11 bases lying between them. The CDR3 spans 15 residues. Written as DNA, the CDR3 is TGTGCCAGCAGCTTGGTCGCGGCGGGAAACTATGGCTACACCTTC. This gives the protein CASSLVAAGNYGYTF.

The V and J genes are TRBV6-1 and TRBJ1-6; D is ambiguous. This CDR3 region has 13 residues. Germline CDR1 reads MNHNS; CDR2 reads SASEGT. The V and J ends lost 3 bases and 6 bases respectively, with 6 bases between them. The CDR3, as DNA: TGTGCCAGCAGTGACCTAGGTAATTCACCCCTCCACTTT. It codes for CASSDLGNSPLHF.

The chain employs TRBV7-8 and TRBJ2-7; 12 nucleotides align to TRBD2. V trimming: 5 bases; J trimming: 4 bases; junction bases outside the gene matches: 9. Germline-derived CDR1 and CDR2 are SGHVS and FQNEAQ. The CDR3 length is 16 residues. The CDR3 region is CASSERLAGASYEQYF. The CDR3 DNA follows: TGTGCCAGCAGCGAGCGACTAGCGGGAGCTTCGTACGAGCAGTACTTC.

The chain links TRBV28 to TRBJ1-5; D is possibly TRBD1 (5 bases). The CDR3 covers 13 residues. The germline CDR1 and CDR2 sequences are MDHEN and SYDVKM. Between the trimmed V and J ends, which lost 7 bases and 3 bases, there was a span of 10 bases. As DNA, the CDR3 is TGTGCCAGCACTCCGGGGACCAATCAGCCCCAGCATTTT. Amino acid sequence: CASTPGTNQPQHF.

This clone was picked up a small number of times. The rearrangement joins TRBV28 to TRBJ1-1; a possible D gene is TRBD1 (5 bases). The CDR3 extends over 11 amino acids. With 3 bases removed from V and 10 bases from J, the gap between germline ends came to 9 bases. CDR1 and CDR2 (germline): MDHEN, SYDVKM. CDR3 coding DNA: TGTGCCAGCAGTTTGGAGGGGAGAGCTTTCTTT. This gives the protein CASSLEGRAFF.

The J gene is TRBJ2-7, the V gene TRBV28; 8 positions match TRBD1. The CDR3 is 15 amino acids. With 3 bases clipped from V and 6 bases from J, the junction kept 10 bases outside the gene matches. Germline V gene lookup returns CDR1 MDHEN and CDR2 SYDVKM. This chain's CDR3 is CASSLGATTGGEQYF. The CDR3 bases are TGTGCCAGCAGTTTGGGGGCCACAACAGGGGGCGAGCAGTACTTC.

This chain uses TRBV5-4 with TRBJ1-4; D may be TRBD1 (5 bases). The CDR3 has 14 residues. V was cut by 1 base and J by 8 bases, with 12 bases left in between. Germline assignment: CDR1 SGHNT and CDR2 YYREEE (reference sequence). CDR3 in DNA: TGTGCCAGCAGCTTGTGGGGGGTTCGGGAAAAACTGTTTTTT. Amino acids: CASSLWGVREKLFF.

The genes are TRBV6-1 and TRBJ2-2, with D perhaps matching TRBD2 (6 bases). The CDR3 spans 14 residues. The V end was cut by 0 bases, the J end by 7 bases, with 9 bases between. Per the germline V gene, CDR1 is MNHNS and CDR2 is SASEGT. Here the CDR3 reads CASSEAGTDGELFF. The DNA of the CDR3 is TGTGCCAGCAGTGAAGCGGGGACTGACGGGGAGCTGTTTTTT.

The chain recombines TRBV7-3 with TRBJ2-7; 7 nucleotides align to TRBD1. Germline lookup yields CDR1 SGHTA and CDR2 FQGTGA. The V segment lost 10 bases and the J segment 1 base; nucleotides outside the gene matches: 13. There are 15 residues in the CDR3. This CDR3 reads CATDLPAQGSYEQYF. In DNA form, the CDR3 reads TGTGCCACAGATTTGCCGGCACAGGGGTCCTACGAGCAGTACTTC.

V and J are TRBV7-2 and TRBJ1-4; D unresolved. CDR3 size: 15 residues. V lost 2 bases to trimming and J lost 4 bases, with 11 bases between them. Germline-derived CDR1 and CDR2 are SGHTA and FQGNSA. CDR3 loop: CASSLTRALNEKLFF. CDR3 DNA sequence: TGTGCCAGCAGCTTAACCCGGGCCCTTAATGAAAAACTGTTTTTT. The full variable domain, rest sourced from reference TRBV7-2 and TRBJ1-4, is GAGVSQSPSNKVTEKGKDVELRCDPISGHTALYWYRQSLGQGLEFLIYFQGNSAPDKSGLPSDRFSAERTGGSVSTLTIQRTQQEDSAVYLCASSLTRALNEKLFFGSGTQLSVL.

This chain joins TRBV10-3 and TRBJ2-7; no definite D call. V lost 9 bases and J lost 2, with 8 bases in between. The CDR3 has 11 amino acids. Germline lookup yields CDR1 ENHRY and CDR2 SYGVKD. The CDR3 spells CAIGVTYEQYF. CDR3 sequence (DNA): TGTGCCATTGGGGTTACCTACGAGCAGTACTTC.

J is TRBJ2-1 and V is TRBV13, with D possibly being TRBD1 or TRBD2 (6 bases each). Trimming removed 2 bases from V and 1 base from J, with 9 bases in between. The germline V gene has CDR1 PRHDT and CDR2 FYEKMQ (reference sequence). The CDR3 contains 15 residues. CDR3 sequence (DNA): TGTGCCAGCAGCTTAAGGGGGGAGTCCTACAATGAGCAGTTCTTC. It specifies CASSLRGESYNEQFF. The full variable domain, with the rest looked up from reference TRBV13 and TRBJ2-1, is AAGVIQSPRHLIKEKRETATLKCYPIPRHDTVYWYQQGPGQDPQFLISFYEKMQSDKGSIPDRFSAQQFSDYHSELNMSSLELGDSALYFCASSLRGESYNEQFFGPGTRLTVL.

The chain joins TRBV6-5 to TRBJ2-7; no firm D call. The CDR3 length is 13 residues. Between the trimmed V and J ends, which lost 7 bases and 3 bases, there was a span of 13 bases. Germline V gene lookup returns CDR1 MNHEY and CDR2 SVGAGI. CDR3 in amino acids: CASKPGDDYEQYF. CDR3 coding DNA: TGTGCCAGCAAGCCGGGTGATGACTACGAGCAGTACTTC.

The chain combines TRBV5-6 with TRBJ1-1; D is unclear. Germline CDR1 reads SGHDT; CDR2 reads YYEEEE. The CDR3 has 13 amino acids. V dropped 0 bases and J dropped 6 bases, with 9 bases sitting between them. The CDR3 sequence: CASSLEIRAEAFF. The CDR3 DNA reads TGTGCCAGCAGCTTGGAAATACGGGCTGAAGCTTTCTTT.

The V and J genes are TRBV9 and TRBJ1-3; a weak D match, TRBD1 (5 bases). The CDR3 covers 12 residues. V was cut by 0 bases and J by 8 bases, with 6 bases left in between. Per germline, CDR1 SGDLS and CDR2 YYNGEE. CDR3 DNA sequence: TGTGCCAGCAGCGTAGCGGGGGACACCATATATTTT. As protein: CASSVAGDTIYF.

The J gene is TRBJ2-5, the V gene TRBV7-3, with D unresolved. The V and J ends lost 3 bases and 4 bases respectively, with 9 bases between them. CDR3 length equals 13 residues. Germline lookup yields CDR1 SGHTA and CDR2 FQGTGA. The CDR3: CASSFGGGETQYF. The CDR3 region has the DNA TGTGCCAGCAGCTTTGGTGGCGGAGAGACCCAGTACTTC. Combining the CDR3 with reference TRBV7-3 and TRBJ2-5 gives the whole variable domain GAGVSQTPSNKVTEKGKYVELRCDPISGHTALYWYRQSLGQGPEFLIYFQGTGAADDSGLPNDRFFAVRPEGSVSTLKIQRTERGDSAVYLCASSFGGGETQYFGPGTRLLVL.

The V call is TRBV28, the J call TRBJ1-5, with D unclear. V lost 4 bases and J lost 5, with 12 bases in between. Germline-derived CDR1 and CDR2 are MDHEN and SYDVKM. This CDR3 has 14 residues. In nucleotides, the CDR3 is TGTGCCAGCAGTTCCCCTTCCACGGATCAGCCCCAGCATTTT. The encoded protein is CASSSPSTDQPQHF.

The chain employs TRBV28 and TRBJ1-2; D not certain. The CDR3 length is 11 residues. Trimming removed 5 bases from V and 8 bases from J, with 9 bases in between. Germline assignment: CDR1 MDHEN and CDR2 SYDVKM. The CDR3 loop is CASSGVEGYTF. The CDR3 DNA sequence: TGTGCCAGCAGTGGGGTGGAGGGCTACACCTTC.

The chain employs TRBV11-2 and TRBJ1-4; possible D gene TRBD1, 5 bases. V lost 3 bases and J 7 bases, leaving 12 bases between the germline ends. CDR1 is SGHAT, CDR2 FQNNGV, per germline. The CDR3 has 14 residues. DNA of the CDR3: TGTGCCAGCAGCTTGGGGGGGGTTGGTGAAAAACTGTTTTTT. Translated: CASSLGGVGEKLFF.

This rearrangement joins TRBV28 to TRBJ1-2, with D maybe TRBD1 (5 bases). Germline loops: CDR1 MDHEN, CDR2 SYDVKM. Deletions cut 4 bases from V and 4 bases from J, with 10 bases between. The CDR3 is 13 amino acids. CDR3 bases: TGTGCCAGCAGTTCGGGGCGTGGCTATGGCTACACCTTC. Protein sequence: CASSSGRGYGYTF.

The rearrangement uses TRBV5-4 and TRBJ2-5; 9 nucleotides match TRBD2. The V gene's germline CDR1 is SGHNT and CDR2 YYREEE (reference sequence). V gave up 0 bases and J gave up 6 bases; unmatched junction bases: 15. The CDR3 is 18 residues long. CDR3 sequence (DNA): TGTGCCAGCAGCTTGGCCCAGGCGGGGGGGATAGGGAGGAAGACCCAGTACTTC. This codes for CASSLAQAGGIGRKTQYF. Full variable domain (remainder filled in from reference TRBV5-4 and TRBJ2-5): ETGVTQSPTHLIKTRGQQVTLRCSSQSGHNTVSWYQQALGQGPQFIFQYYREEENGRGNFPPRFSGLQFPNYSSELNVNALELDDSALYLCASSLAQAGGIGRKTQYFGPGTRLLVL.

The rearrangement joins TRBV11-2 to TRBJ2-1; 12 positions agree with TRBD2. CDR1 and CDR2 (germline): SGHAT, FQNNGV. Losses at the gene ends were 0 bases for V and 7 bases for J; bases not matched to a gene: 4. This CDR3 is 16 amino acids long. CDR3 DNA: TGTGCCAGCAGCTTAGAACTAGCGGGGGGAACGAATGAGCAGTTCTTC. It specifies CASSLELAGGTNEQFF.

The count of this clone is one. J is TRBJ2-2 and V is TRBV9; 10 bases map to TRBD1. This CDR3 spans 17 amino acids. Trimming cost V 6 bases and J 4 bases; bases outside gene matches: 12. Germline values: CDR1 SGDLS, CDR2 YYNGEE. CDR3 residues: CASNGYGGQGPTGELFF. For the CDR3, the DNA is TGTGCCAGCAACGGCTACGGGGGACAGGGGCCCACCGGGGAGCTGTTTTTT.

Ten or more counts support this clone. This rearrangement joins TRBV28 to TRBJ1-3, with no clear D. CDR1 and CDR2 (germline): MDHEN, SYDVKM. CDR3 size: 16 residues. Trimming removed 4 bases from V and 0 bases from J, with 13 bases in between. The CDR3 protein is CASSSTVLSSGNTIYF. DNA for the CDR3: TGTGCCAGCAGTTCTACAGTCTTAAGCTCTGGAAACACCATATATTTT.

This clone was recorded only once. The CDR3 is CASSLSYTEAFF. In nucleotides, the CDR3 is TGTGCCAGCAGCTTATCCTACACTGAAGCTTTCTTT. This chain uses TRBV7-2 with TRBJ1-1; D is ambiguous. Per the germline V gene, CDR1 is SGHTA and CDR2 is FQGNSA. V was trimmed by 2 bases and J by 3 bases, leaving 4 bases between them. This CDR3 region has 12 residues.